The source of this T cell receptor beta chain is a study of T cells in Graves' hyperthyroidism and ophthalmopathy. Patients having uncontrolled infection, another autoimmune disease, pregnancy or lactation were not included. The diagnoses drew upon clinical symptoms, serum thyroxine and TRAb, thyroid ultrasound and orbital computed tomography. Out of approximately 10 ml of fresh peripheral blood came the PBMCs. It was RNA transcripts that yielded the amplified TCR beta CDR3 regions. HTBI primers drove first-round RT-PCR of the TCR CDR3. TCRdb fed the multiplex PCR reads into MiXCR, producing one record per CDR3 protein. The sample has fewer than 650,000 distinct CDR3 sequences; roughly 13% are singletons. This clonotype was counted many times. Its target is not known. Findings and limits, study-wide: Ophthalmopathy was identified by the model a median around 6.3 months ahead of onset.

Germline V gives CDR1 MDHEN, CDR2 SYDVKM. The CDR3 is made up of 13 amino acids. V gave up 6 bases and J gave up 2 bases; unmatched junction bases: 3. The chain links TRBV28 to TRBJ1-2; 7 bases map to TRBD1. What was sequenced was blood. This clonotype was sampled from a woman in her thirties with Graves' hyperthyroidism that later progressed to Graves' ophthalmopathy. CDR3 region: CASSSGQNYGYTF. CDR3 nucleotides: TGTGCCAGCAGCTCGGGACAGAACTATGGCTACACCTTC.